These 3 T cell receptor beta chains were sequenced from one sample in a study of CD8+CD57+ T cells in acquired aplastic anemia. TCR beta VDJ and CDR3 profiling used genomic DNA as template. MiXCR, run by TCRdb on the reads, gives a single entry per CDR3 protein. The data contain around 170,000 distinct CDR3 sequences, about 64% of them singletons. Sequencing input: sorted CD4+, CD8+, or CD8+CD57+ T cells (not recorded which) from PBMCs. These receptors came from a human donor in good health.

This clonotype was counted between two and nine times. CDR3 in amino acids: CASSQRDRDNSPLHF. The CDR3 DNA is TGTGCCAGTAGCCAACGGGACCGGGATAATTCACCCCTCCACTTT. The J gene is TRBJ1-6, the V gene TRBV19, with D maybe TRBD1 (5 bases). This CDR3 spans 15 amino acids. Germline loops: CDR1 LNHDA, CDR2 SQIVND (reference sequence). The V end lost 6 bases, the J end lost 5 bases, and 14 bases lay between the germline ends.

The table lists this clonotype with a few counts. The V gene is TRBV7-9, the J gene TRBJ2-3; D gene uncertain. V was cut by 6 bases and J by 6 bases, with 7 bases left in between. The CDR3 is 11 amino acids. Per the germline V gene, CDR1 is SEHNR and CDR2 is FQNEAQ (reference sequence). DNA of the CDR3: TGTGCCAGCAGGACGGCGGATACGCAGTATTTT. This translates into CASRTADTQYF.

The J gene is TRBJ2-7, the V gene TRBV7-6; TRBD2 matches at 9 bases. Germline V CDR1 and CDR2: SGHVS, FNYEAQ. CDR3 size: 14 residues. The V gene end was trimmed by 5 bases and the J gene end by 7 bases; junction bases not matched to a gene: 9. In DNA form, the CDR3 reads TGTGCCAGCAGCCCTAACGGACTAGCGCGGGAGCAGTACTTC. It translates to CASSPNGLAREQYF. Full variable domain (missing parts from reference TRBV7-6 and TRBJ2-7): GAGVSQSPRYKVTKRGQDVALRCDPISGHVSLYWYRQALGQGPEFLTYFNYEAQQDKSGLPNDRFSAERPEGSISTLTIQRTEQRDSAMYRCASSPNGLAREQYFGPGTRLTVT.